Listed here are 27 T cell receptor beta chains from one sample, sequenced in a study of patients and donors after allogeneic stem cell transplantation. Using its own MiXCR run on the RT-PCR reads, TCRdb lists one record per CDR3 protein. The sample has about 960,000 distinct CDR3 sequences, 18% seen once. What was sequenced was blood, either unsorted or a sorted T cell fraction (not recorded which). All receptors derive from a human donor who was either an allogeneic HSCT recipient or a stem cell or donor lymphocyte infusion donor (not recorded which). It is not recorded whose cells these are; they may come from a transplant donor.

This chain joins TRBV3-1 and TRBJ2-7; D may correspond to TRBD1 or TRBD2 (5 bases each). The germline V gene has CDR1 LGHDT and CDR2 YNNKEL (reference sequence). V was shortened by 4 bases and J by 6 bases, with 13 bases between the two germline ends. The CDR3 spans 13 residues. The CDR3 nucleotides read TGTGCCAGCAGCCCCAGGGACCGATTCGAGCAGTACTTC. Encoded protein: CASSPRDRFEQYF.

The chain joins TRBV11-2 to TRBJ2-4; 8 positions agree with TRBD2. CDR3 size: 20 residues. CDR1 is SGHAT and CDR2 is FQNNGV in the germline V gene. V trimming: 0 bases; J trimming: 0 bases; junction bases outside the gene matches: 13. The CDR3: CASSLEGSGEVKLAKNIQYF. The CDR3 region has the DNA TGTGCCAGCAGCTTAGAGGGTAGCGGGGAGGTTAAACTAGCCAAAAACATTCAGTACTTC.

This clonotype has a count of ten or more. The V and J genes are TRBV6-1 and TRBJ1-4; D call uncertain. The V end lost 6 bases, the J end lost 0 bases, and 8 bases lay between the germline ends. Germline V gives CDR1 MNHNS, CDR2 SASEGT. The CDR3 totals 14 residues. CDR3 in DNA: TGTGCCAGCAGGTTCGCCGCAACTAATGAAAAACTGTTTTTT. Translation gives CASRFAATNEKLFF.

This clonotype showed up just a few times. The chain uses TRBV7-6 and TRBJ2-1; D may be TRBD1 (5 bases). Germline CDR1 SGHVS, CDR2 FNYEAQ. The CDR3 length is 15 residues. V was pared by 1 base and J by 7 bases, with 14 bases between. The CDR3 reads CASSLGQGWLNEQFF. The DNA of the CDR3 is TGTGCCAGCAGCTTAGGTCAGGGTTGGCTAAATGAGCAGTTCTTC.

The DNA for the CDR3 is TGTGCTAGTGGTTTGTTTACAGGTCCCACAGATACGCAGTATTTT. This codes for CASGLFTGPTDTQYF. The chain carries TRBV12-5 and TRBJ2-3; maybe TRBD1 (5 bases). Germline V gives CDR1 LGHNT, CDR2 FRNRAP. This CDR3 spans 15 amino acids. V lost 2 bases, J lost 2 bases, and 11 bases lay in between.

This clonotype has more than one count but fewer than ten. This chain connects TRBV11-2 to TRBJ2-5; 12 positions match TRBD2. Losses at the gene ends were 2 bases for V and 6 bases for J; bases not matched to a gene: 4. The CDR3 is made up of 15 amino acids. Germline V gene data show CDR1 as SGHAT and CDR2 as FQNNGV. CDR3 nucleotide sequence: TGTGCCAGCAGCTTACGCCTAGCGGGAGGGAAGACCCAGTACTTC. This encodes CASSLRLAGGKTQYF. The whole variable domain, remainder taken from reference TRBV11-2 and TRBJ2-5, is EAGVAQSPRYKIIEKRQSVAFWCNPISGHATLYWYQQILGQGPKLLIQFQNNGVVDDSQLPKDRFSAERLKGVDSTLKIQPAKLEDSAVYLCASSLRLAGGKTQYFGPGTRLLVL.

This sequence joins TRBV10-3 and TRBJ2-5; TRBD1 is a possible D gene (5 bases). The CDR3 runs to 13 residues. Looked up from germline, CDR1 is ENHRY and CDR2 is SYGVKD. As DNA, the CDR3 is TGTGTCACACCAGCCAGGGTAAAAGAGACCCAGTACTTC. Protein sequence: CVTPARVKETQYF.

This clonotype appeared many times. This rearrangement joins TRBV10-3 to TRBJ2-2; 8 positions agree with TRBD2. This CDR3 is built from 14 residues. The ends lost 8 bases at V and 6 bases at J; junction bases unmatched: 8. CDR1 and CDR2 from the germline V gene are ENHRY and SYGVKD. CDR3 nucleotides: TGTGCCATCGGGGGACTAGTAGGTCCCGGGGAGCTGTTTTTT. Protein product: CAIGGLVGPGELFF.

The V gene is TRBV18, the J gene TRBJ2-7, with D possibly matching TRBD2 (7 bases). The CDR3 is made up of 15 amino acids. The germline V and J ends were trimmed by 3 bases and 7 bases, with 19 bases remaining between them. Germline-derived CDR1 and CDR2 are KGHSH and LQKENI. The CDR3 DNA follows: TGTGCCAGCTCACCGGGGGGGACAACTATCCGAGAGCAGTACTTC. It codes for CASSPGGTTIREQYF. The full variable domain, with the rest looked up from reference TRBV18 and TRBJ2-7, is NAGVMQNPRHLVRRRGQEARLRCSPMKGHSHVYWYRQLPEEGLKFMVYLQKENIIDESGMPKERFSAEFPKEGPSILRIQQVVRGDSAAYFCASSPGGTTIREQYFGPGTRLTVT.

The CDR3 bases are TGTGCCACCAGCCCAACTAGCGGGGGGGCCTATGAGCAGTTCTTC. Translated, it gives CATSPTSGGAYEQFF. The rearrangement joins TRBV15 to TRBJ2-1; TRBD2 matches at 13 bases. Trimming removed 5 bases from V and 8 bases from J; junction bases left unmatched: 6. Per the germline V gene, CDR1 is LNHNV and CDR2 is YYDKDF (reference sequence). The length of the CDR3 is 15 residues.

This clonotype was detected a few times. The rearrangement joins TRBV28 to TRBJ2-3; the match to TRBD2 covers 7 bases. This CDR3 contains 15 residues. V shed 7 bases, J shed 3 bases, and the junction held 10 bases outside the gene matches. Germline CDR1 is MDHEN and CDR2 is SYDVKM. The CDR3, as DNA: TGTGCCAGCACCCTATTTGGCGGGAGAACAGATACGCAGTATTTT. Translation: CASTLFGGRTDTQYF.

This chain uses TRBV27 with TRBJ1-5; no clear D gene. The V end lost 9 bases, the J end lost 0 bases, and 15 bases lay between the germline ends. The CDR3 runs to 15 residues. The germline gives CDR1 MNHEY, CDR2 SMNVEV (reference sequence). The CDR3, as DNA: TGTGCCAGTCGAGTACAGCCTTATAGCAATCAGCCCCAGCATTTT. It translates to CASRVQPYSNQPQHF.

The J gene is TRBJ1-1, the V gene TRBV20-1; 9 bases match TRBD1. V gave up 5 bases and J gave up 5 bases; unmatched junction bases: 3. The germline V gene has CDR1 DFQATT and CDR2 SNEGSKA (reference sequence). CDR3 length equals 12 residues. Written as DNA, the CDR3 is TGCAGTGCTCGGGACAGGGTGACTGAAGCTTTCTTT. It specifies CSARDRVTEAFF.

CDR3 in amino acids: CASSPQGLAGQFF. CDR3 DNA sequence: TGTGCCAGCAGCCCTCAAGGACTAGCGGGGCAGTTCTTC. This sequence joins TRBV7-9 and TRBJ2-1; TRBD2 agrees at 11 bases. Germline V gene data show CDR1 as SEHNR and CDR2 as FQNEAQ (reference sequence). With V trimmed by 5 bases and J by 12 bases, 6 bases remained unmatched. CDR3 length equals 13 residues. Full variable domain (remainder filled in from reference TRBV7-9 and TRBJ2-1): DTGVSQNPRHKITKRGQNVTFRCDPISEHNRLYWYRQTLGQGPEFLTYFQNEAQLEKSRLLSDRFSAERPKGSFSTLEIQRTEQGDSAMYLCASSPQGLAGQFFGPGTRLTVL.

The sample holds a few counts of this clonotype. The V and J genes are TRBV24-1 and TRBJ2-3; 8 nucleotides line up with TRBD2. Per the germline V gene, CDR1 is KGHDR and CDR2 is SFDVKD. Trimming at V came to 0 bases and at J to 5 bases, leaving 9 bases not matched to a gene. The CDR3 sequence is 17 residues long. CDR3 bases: TGTGCCACCAGTGATTTGCGGGGGACGGGAGGGGTAGATACGCAGTATTTT. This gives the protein CATSDLRGTGGVDTQYF.

DNA of the CDR3: TGCGCCAGCAGCTTGGCCACGGCGAATGAGCAGTTCTTC. Residues: CASSLATANEQFF. V is TRBV5-1 and J is TRBJ2-1; no clear D. This CDR3 spans 13 amino acids. V lost 0 bases to trimming and J lost 7 bases, with 8 bases between them. Germline assignment: CDR1 SGHRS and CDR2 YFSETQ. Complete variable domain (other parts from reference TRBV5-1 and TRBJ2-1): KAGVTQTPRYLIKTRGQQVTLSCSPISGHRSVSWYQQTPGQGLQFLFEYFSETQRNKGNFPGRFSGRQFSNSRSEMNVSTLELGDSALYLCASSLATANEQFFGPGTRLTVL.

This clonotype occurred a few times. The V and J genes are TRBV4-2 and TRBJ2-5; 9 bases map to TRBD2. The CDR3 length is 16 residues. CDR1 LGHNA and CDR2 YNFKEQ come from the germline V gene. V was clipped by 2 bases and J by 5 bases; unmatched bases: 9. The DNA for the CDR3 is TGTGCCAGCAGCCAACAAACGCGGGGGGGGTCGGAGACCCAGTACTTC. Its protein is CASSQQTRGGSETQYF.

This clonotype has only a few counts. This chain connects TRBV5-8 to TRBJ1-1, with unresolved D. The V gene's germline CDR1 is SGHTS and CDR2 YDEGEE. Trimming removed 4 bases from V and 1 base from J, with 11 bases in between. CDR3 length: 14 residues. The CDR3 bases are TGTGCCAGCAGCAGACCACTACCGAACACTGAAGCTTTCTTT. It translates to CASSRPLPNTEAFF.

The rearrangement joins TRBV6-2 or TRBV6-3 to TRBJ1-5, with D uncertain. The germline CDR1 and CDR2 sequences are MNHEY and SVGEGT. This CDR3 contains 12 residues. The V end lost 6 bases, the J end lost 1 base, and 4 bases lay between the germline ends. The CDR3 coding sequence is TGTGCCAGCAGGAAGAGCAATCAGCCCCAGCATTTT. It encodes CASRKSNQPQHF.

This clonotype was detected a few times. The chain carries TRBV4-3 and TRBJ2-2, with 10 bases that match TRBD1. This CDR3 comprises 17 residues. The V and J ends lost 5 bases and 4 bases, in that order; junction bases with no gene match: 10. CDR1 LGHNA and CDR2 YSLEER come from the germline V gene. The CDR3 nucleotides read TGCGCCAGCAGCGCTATCTTGGGACAGGGGACCACCGGGGAGCTGTTTTTT. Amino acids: CASSAILGQGTTGELFF.

For the CDR3, the DNA is TGTGCCAGCAGCCAAGTAAGGGACAGGGAGGAGACCCAGTACTTC. Translating it yields CASSQVRDREETQYF. The V gene is TRBV4-2, the J gene TRBJ2-5; 9 bases agree with TRBD1. CDR3 size: 15 residues. Trimming took 1 base from V and 5 from J; bases not matched to a gene: 5. Germline V gene data show CDR1 as LGHNA and CDR2 as YNFKEQ.

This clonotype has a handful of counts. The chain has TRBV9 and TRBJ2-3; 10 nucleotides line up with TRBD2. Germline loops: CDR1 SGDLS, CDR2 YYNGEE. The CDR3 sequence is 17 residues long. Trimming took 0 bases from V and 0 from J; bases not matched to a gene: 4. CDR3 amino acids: CASSVAPSGRSTDTQYF. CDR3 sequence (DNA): TGTGCCAGCAGCGTAGCTCCTAGCGGGAGAAGCACAGATACGCAGTATTTT.

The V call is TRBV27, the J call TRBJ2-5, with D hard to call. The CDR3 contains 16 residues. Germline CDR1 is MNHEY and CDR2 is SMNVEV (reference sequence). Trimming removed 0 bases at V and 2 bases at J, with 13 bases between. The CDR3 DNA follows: TGTGCCAGCAGTTTATCGCTTCCGGGTGGACAAGAGACCCAGTACTTC. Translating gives CASSLSLPGGQETQYF.

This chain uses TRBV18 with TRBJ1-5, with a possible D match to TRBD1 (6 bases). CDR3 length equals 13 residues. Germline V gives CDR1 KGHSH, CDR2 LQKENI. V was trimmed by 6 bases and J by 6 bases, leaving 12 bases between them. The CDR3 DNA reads TGTGCCAGCTCCCCCGGACAGTCTCAGCCCCAGCATTTT. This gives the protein CASSPGQSQPQHF.

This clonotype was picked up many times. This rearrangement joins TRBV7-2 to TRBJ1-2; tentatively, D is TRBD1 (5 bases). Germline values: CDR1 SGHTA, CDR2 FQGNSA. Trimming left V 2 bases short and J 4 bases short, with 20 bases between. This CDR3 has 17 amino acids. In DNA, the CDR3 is TGTGCCAGCAGCTTACTTCGGGGGGTCCGGCCGGGCTATGGCTACACCTTC. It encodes CASSLLRGVRPGYGYTF.

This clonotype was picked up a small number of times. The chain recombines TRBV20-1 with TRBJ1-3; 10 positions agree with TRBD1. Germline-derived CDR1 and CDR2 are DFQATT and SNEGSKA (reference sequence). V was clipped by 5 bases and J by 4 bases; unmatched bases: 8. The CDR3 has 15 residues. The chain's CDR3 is CSAGTDRGKGNTIYF. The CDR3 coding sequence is TGCAGTGCTGGCACGGACAGGGGGAAGGGAAACACCATATATTTT.

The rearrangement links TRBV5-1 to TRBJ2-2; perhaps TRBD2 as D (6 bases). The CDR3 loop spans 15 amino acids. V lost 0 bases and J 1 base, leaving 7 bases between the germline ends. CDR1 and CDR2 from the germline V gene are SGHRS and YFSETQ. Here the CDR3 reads CASSLERVNTGELFF. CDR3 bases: TGCGCCAGCAGCTTGGAGCGGGTGAACACCGGGGAGCTGTTTTTT.